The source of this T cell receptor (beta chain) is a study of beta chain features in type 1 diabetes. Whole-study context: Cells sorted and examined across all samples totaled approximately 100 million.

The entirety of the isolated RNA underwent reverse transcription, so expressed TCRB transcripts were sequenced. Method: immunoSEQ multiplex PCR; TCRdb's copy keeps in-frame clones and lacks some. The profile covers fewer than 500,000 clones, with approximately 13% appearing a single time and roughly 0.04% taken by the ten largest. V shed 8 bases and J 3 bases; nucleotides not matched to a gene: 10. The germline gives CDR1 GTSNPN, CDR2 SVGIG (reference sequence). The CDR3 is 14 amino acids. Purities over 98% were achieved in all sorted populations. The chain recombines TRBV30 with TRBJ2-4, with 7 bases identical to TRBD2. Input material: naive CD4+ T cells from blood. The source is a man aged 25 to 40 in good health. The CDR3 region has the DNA TGTGCCATCTCGGGGGGTCTCGTCAAAAACATTCAGTACTTC. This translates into CAISGGLVKNIQYF.